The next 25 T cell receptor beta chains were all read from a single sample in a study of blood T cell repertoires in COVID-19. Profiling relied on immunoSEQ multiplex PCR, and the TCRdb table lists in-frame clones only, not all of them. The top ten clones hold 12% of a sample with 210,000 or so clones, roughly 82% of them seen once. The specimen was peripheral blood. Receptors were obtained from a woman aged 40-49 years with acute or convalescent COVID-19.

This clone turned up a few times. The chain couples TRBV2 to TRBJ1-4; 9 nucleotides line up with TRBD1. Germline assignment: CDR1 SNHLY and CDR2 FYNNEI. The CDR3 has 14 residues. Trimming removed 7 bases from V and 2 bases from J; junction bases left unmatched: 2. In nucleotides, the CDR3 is TGTGCCAGCAAGGGGACAGGGACTAATGAAAAACTGTTTTTT. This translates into CASKGTGTNEKLFF.

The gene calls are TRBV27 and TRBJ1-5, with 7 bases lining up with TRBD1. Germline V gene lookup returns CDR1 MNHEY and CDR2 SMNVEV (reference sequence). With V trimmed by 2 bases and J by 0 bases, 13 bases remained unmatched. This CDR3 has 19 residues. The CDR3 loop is CASSLGRTGGVYSNQPQHF. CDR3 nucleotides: TGTGCCAGCAGTTTAGGAAGGACAGGCGGCGTTTATAGCAATCAGCCCCAGCATTTT.

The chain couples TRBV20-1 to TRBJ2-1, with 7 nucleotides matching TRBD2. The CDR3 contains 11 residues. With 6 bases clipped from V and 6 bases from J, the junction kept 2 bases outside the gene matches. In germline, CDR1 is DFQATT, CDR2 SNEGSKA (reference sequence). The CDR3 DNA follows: TGCAGTGCGCGGGGGATCAATGAGCAGTTCTTC. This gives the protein CSARGINEQFF.

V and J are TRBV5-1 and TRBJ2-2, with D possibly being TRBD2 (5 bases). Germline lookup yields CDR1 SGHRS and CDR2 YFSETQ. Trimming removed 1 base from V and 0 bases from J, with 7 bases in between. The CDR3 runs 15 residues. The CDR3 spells CASSLRGSNTGELFF. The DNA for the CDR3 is TGCGCCAGCAGCTTGCGGGGATCGAACACCGGGGAGCTGTTTTTT.

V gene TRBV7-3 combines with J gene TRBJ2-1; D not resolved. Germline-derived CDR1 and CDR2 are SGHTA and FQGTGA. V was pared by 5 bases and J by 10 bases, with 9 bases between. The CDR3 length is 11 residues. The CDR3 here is CASSLSREQFF. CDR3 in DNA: TGTGCCAGCAGCCTGAGTCGGGAGCAGTTCTTC.

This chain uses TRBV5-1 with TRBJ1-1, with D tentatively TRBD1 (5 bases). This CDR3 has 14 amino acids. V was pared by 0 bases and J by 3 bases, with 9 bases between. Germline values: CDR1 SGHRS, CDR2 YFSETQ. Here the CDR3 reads CASSLGQGYTEAFF. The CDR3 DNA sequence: TGCGCCAGCAGCTTGGGGCAGGGATACACTGAAGCTTTCTTT.

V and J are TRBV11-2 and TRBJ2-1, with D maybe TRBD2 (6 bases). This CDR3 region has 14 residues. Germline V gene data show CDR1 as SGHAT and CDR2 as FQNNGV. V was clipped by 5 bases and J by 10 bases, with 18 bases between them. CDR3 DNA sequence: TGTGCCAGCAGCACCGGGACTTTTATAGTAGAGCAGTTCTTC. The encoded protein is CASSTGTFIVEQFF.

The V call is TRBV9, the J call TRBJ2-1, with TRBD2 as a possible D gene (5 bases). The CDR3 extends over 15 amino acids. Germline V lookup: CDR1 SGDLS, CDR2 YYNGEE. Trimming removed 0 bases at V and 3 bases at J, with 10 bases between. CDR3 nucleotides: TGTGCCAGCAGCGTAGTAAGCGGCGACTACAATGAGCAGTTCTTC. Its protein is CASSVVSGDYNEQFF.

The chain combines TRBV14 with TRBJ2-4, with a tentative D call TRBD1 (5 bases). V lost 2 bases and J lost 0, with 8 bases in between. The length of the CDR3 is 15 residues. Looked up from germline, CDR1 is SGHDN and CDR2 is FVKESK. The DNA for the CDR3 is TGTGCCAGCAGCCAACAGGGTTCAGCCAAAAACATTCAGTACTTC. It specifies CASSQQGSAKNIQYF. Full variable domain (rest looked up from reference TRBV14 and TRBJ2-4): EAGVTQFPSHSVIEKGQTVTLRCDPISGHDNLYWYRRVMGKEIKFLLHFVKESKQDESGMPNNRFLAERTGGTYSTLKVQPAELEDSGVYFCASSQQGSAKNIQYFGAGTRLSVL.

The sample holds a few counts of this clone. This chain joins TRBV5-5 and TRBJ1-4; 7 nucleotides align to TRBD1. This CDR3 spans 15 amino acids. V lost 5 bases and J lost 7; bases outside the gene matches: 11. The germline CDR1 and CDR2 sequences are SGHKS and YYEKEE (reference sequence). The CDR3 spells CASSRLPGTAEKLFF. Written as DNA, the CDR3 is TGTGCCAGCAGTCGCTTACCGGGGACAGCTGAAAAACTGTTTTTT.

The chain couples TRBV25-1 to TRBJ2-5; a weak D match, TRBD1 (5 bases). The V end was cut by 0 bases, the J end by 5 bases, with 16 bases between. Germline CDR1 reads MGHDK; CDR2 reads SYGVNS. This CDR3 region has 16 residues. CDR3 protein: CASSEYSPGPGETQYF. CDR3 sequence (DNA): TGTGCCAGCAGTGAATATAGCCCAGGTCCAGGGGAGACCCAGTACTTC.

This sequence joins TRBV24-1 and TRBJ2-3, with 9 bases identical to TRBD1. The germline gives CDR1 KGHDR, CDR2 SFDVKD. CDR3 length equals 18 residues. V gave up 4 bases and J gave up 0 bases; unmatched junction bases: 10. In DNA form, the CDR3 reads TGTGCCACCAGTGAGGGACAGGGTTCGTTAATTAGCACAGATACGCAGTATTTT. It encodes CATSEGQGSLISTDTQYF.

The CDR3: CASSPTSAGELFF. The CDR3 DNA follows: TGTGCCAGCAGTCCGACTAGCGCCGGGGAGCTGTTTTTT. The chain joins TRBV7-2 to TRBJ2-2, with 8 bases fitting TRBD2. CDR1 SGHTA and CDR2 FQGNSA come from the germline V gene. This CDR3 has 13 amino acids. J was trimmed by 6 bases and V by 6 bases; bases with no gene match: 3.

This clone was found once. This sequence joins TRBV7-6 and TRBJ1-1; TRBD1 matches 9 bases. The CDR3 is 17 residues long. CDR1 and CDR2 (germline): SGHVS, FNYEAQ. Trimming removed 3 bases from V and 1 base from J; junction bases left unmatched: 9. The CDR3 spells CASSLTTGGGKNTEAFF. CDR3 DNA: TGTGCCAGCAGCTTGACGACAGGGGGAGGTAAGAACACTGAAGCTTTCTTT.

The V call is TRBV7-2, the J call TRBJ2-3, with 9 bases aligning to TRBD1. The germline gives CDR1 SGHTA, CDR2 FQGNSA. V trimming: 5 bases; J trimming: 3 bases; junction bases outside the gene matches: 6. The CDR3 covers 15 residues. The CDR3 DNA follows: TGTGCCAGCAGCATCGGGACAGGGCGGACAGATACGCAGTATTTT. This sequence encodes CASSIGTGRTDTQYF.

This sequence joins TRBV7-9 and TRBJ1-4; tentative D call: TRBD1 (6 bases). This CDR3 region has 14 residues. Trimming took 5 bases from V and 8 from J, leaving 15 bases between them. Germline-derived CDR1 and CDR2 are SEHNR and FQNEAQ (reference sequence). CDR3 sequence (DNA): TGTGCCAGCAGCCCAGAGACAGGTCGGGAAAAACTGTTTTTT. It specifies CASSPETGREKLFF.

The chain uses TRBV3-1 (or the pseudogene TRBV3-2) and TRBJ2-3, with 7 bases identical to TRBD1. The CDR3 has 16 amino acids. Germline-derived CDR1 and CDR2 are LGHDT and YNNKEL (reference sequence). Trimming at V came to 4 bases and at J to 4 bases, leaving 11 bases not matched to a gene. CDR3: CASSPEIGGEADTQYF. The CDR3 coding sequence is TGTGCCAGCAGCCCCGAAATAGGGGGCGAGGCAGATACGCAGTATTTT.

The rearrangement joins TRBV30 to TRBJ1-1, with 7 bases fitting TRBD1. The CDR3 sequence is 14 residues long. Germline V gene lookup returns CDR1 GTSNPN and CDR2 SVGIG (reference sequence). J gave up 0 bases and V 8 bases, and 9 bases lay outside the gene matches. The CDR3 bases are TGTGCCGCCTCACAGGGGCGGATGAACACTGAAGCTTTCTTT. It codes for CAASQGRMNTEAFF.

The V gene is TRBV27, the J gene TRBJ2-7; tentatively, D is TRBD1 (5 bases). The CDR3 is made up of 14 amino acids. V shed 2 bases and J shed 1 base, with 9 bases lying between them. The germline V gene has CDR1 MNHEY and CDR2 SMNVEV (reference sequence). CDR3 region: CASSLARVSYEQYF. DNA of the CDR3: TGTGCCAGCAGTTTAGCCAGGGTTTCCTACGAGCAGTACTTC.

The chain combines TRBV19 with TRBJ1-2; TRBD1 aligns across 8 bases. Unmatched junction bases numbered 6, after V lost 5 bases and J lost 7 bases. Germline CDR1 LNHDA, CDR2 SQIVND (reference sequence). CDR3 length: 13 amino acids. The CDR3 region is CASSLGQGPGYTF. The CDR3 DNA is TGTGCCAGTAGTCTAGGACAGGGACCTGGCTACACCTTC.

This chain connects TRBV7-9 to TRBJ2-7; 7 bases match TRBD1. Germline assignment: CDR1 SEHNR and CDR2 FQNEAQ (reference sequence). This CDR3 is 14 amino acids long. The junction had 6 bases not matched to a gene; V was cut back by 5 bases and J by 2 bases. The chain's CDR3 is CASSPYDRAYEQYF. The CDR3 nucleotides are TGTGCCAGCAGCCCATACGACAGGGCCTACGAGCAGTACTTC.

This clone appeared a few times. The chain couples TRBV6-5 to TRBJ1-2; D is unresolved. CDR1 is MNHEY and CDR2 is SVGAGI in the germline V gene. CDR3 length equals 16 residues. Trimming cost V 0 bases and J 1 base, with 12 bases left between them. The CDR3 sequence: CASSYSLGASNYGYTF. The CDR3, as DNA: TGTGCCAGCAGTTACTCCCTCGGAGCGAGTAACTATGGCTACACCTTC.

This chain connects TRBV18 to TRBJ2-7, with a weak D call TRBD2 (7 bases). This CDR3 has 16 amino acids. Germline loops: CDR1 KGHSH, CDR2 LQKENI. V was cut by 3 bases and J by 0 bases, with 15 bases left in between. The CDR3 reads CASSPPGGGDSYEQYF. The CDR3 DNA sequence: TGTGCCAGCTCACCCCCGGGCGGGGGCGACTCCTACGAGCAGTACTTC. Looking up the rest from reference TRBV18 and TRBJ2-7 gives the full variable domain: NAGVMQNPRHLVRRRGQEARLRCSPMKGHSHVYWYRQLPEEGLKFMVYLQKENIIDESGMPKERFSAEFPKEGPSILRIQQVVRGDSAAYFCASSPPGGGDSYEQYFGPGTRLTVT.

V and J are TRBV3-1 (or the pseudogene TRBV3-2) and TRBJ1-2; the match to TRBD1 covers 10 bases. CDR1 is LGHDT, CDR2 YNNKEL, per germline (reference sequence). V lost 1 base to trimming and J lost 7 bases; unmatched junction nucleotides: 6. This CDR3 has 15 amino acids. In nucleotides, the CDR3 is TGTGCCAGCAGCCAAGGGGGGACAGGGGAAGGTGGCTACACCTTC. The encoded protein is CASSQGGTGEGGYTF.

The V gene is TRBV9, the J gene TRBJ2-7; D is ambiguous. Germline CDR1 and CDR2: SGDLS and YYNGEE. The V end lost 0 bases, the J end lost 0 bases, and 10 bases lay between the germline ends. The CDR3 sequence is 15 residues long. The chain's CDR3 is CASSVDELSSYEQYF. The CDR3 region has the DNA TGTGCCAGCAGCGTAGACGAACTGAGCTCCTACGAGCAGTACTTC.